Each of the 6 T cell receptor beta chains below was sequenced from the same sample in a study of blood T cell repertoires in COVID-19. Data came from immunoSEQ multiplex PCR; TCRdb stores just in-frame clones and leaves some out. The profile shows 40,000 to 55,000 clones, about 89% of them singletons. The sequenced sample was peripheral blood. Receptors were obtained from a human donor in a cohort sampled during active COVID-19.

The rearrangement uses TRBV3-1 (or the pseudogene TRBV3-2) and TRBJ2-7; TRBD2 aligns across 7 bases. The trim removed 4 bases at V and 0 bases at J, leaving 3 bases unmatched. The CDR3 runs to 14 residues. CDR1 and CDR2 (germline): LGHDT, YNNKEL (reference sequence). The CDR3 coding sequence is TGTGCCAGCAGCCGTCTAGCGGCCTCCTACGAGCAGTACTTC. Translation: CASSRLAASYEQYF.

This clone was detected once. This chain uses TRBV7-2 with TRBJ2-2; unclear D gene. CDR3 length equals 13 residues. Germline V gene data show CDR1 as SGHTA and CDR2 as FQGNSA. Trimming cost V 4 bases and J 7 bases, with 10 bases left between them. CDR3 nucleotides: TGTGCCAGCAGCTCATTGGGCAACGGGGAGCTGTTTTTT. Translation: CASSSLGNGELFF. Variable domain in full (rest from reference TRBV7-2 and TRBJ2-2): GAGVSQSPSNKVTEKGKDVELRCDPISGHTALYWYRQSLGQGLEFLIYFQGNSAPDKSGLPSDRFSAERTGGSVSTLTIQRTQQEDSAVYLCASSSLGNGELFFGEGSRLTVL.

This clone was found once. The chain employs TRBV6-2 or TRBV6-3 and TRBJ1-1, with 8 bases fitting TRBD1. This CDR3 is built from 14 residues. Germline V gene data show CDR1 as MNHEY and CDR2 as SVGEGT. V lost 4 bases, J lost 2 bases, and 3 bases stayed unmatched. The CDR3 region has the DNA TGTGCCAGCAGTTTTGGACAGGGAAACACTGAAGCTTTCTTT. Its translation: CASSFGQGNTEAFF.

This chain joins TRBV19 and TRBJ1-1; D is perhaps TRBD1 (6 bases). Germline V gene sequence: CDR1 LNHDA, CDR2 SQIVND (reference sequence). V lost 7 bases and J lost 4, with 22 bases in between. CDR3 length: 16 amino acids. CDR3 DNA: TGTGCCAGTACGACATTCAAACAGGCGGGGGCCACTGAAGCTTTCTTT. It encodes CASTTFKQAGATEAFF.

The gene calls are TRBV5-1 and TRBJ2-6; D might be TRBD1 (6 bases). The CDR3 contains 15 residues. Germline lookup yields CDR1 SGHRS and CDR2 YFSETQ. V was trimmed by 4 bases and J by 0 bases, leaving 8 bases between them. The CDR3 nucleotides read TGCGCCAGCAGCAAACAGGGCTCTGGGGCCAACGTCCTGACTTTC. This sequence encodes CASSKQGSGANVLTF.

The chain joins TRBV12-3 or TRBV12-4 to TRBJ2-5; D is possibly TRBD2 (5 bases). V was clipped by 6 bases and J by 4 bases, with 9 bases between them. The CDR3 has 12 amino acids. Written as DNA, the CDR3 is TGTGCCAGCAGCGCAAGCGGAGAGACCCAGTACTTC. Protein product: CASSASGETQYF.